This paragraph reports one T cell receptor (beta chain). Genomic DNA constituted the template upon which TCR beta VDJ and CDR3 profiling was performed. TCRdb re-derived calls from the reads in MiXCR, one entry per CDR3 protein. The sample contains roughly 180,000 distinct CDR3 sequences, approximately 48% of which appear only once. The source of the sample is a study of CD8+CD57+ T cells in acquired aplastic anemia. It was patients with CD8+CD57+ cell expansion by flow cytometry who were chosen for sequencing. Specimen: sorted CD4+, CD8+, or CD8+CD57+ T cells (not recorded which) from PBMCs. The sequence derives from a human donor with aplastic anemia.

The CDR3, as DNA: TGTGCCAGCAGCCAAGGTCTCGGACAGGGGGCCTACGAGCAGTACTTC. Amino acids: CASSQGLGQGAYEQYF. The chain combines TRBV12-3 or TRBV12-4 with TRBJ2-7; 10 nucleotides line up with TRBD1. V shed 6 bases and J 2 bases; nucleotides not matched to a gene: 10. The CDR3 is 16 amino acids.